The source of this T cell receptor (beta chain) is a study of cytomegalovirus exposure and HLA in healthy donors. Using immunoSEQ multiplex PCR, the repertoire was profiled, and TCRdb retains in-frame clones only, with some absent. In the table there are some 260,000 clones, about 90% of which are singletons. Details on this clone: Its specificity is not known.

J was trimmed by 3 bases and V by 4 bases; bases with no gene match: 6. Germline CDR1 reads SGHVS; CDR2 reads FNYEAQ. CDR3 length: 15 residues. Study findings and constraints: According to the study, around 160 TCR beta chains were cytomegalovirus-associated. Subsequent analysis found a tendency for first-cohort TCR clusters to co-occur within the 120 or so validation repertoires.

Source material: PBMCs. The receptor was derived from a man aged 18 to 30 in good health and CMV-seropositive. The chain is built from TRBV7-6 and TRBJ2-7, with 10 bases fitting TRBD2. The CDR3 DNA follows: TGTGCCAGCAGCTCTCTAGCGGGAGTTGGCTACGAGCAGTACTTC. It codes for CASSSLAGVGYEQYF.